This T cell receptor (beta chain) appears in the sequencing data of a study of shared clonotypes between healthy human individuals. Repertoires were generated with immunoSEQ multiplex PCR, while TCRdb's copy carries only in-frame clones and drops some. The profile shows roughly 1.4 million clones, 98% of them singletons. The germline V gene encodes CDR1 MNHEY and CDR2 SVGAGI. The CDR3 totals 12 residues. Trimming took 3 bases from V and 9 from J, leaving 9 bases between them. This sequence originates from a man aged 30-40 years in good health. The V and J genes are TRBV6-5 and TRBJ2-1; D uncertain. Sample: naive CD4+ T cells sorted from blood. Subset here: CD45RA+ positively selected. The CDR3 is CASSYLTGEQFF. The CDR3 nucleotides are TGTGCCAGCAGTTATCTGACTGGTGAGCAGTTCTTC.